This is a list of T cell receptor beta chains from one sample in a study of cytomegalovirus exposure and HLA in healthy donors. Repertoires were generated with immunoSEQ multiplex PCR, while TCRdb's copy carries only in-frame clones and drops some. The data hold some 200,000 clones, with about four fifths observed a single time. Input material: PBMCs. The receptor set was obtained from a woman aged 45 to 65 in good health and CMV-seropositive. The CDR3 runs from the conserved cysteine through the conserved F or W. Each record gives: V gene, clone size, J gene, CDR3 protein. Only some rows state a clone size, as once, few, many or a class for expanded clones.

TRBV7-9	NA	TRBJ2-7	CASTPRGGAYEQYF
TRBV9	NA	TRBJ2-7	CASSVEGGGSYEQYF
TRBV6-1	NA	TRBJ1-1	CASIAGTEAFF
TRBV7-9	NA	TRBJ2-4	CASSPTGGWGIQYF
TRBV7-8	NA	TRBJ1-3	CASSQDRGHTIYF
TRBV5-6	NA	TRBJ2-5	CASSQRHTGTGETQYF
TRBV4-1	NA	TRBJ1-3	CASSQELQGFSGNTIYF
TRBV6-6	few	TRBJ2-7	CASSYSTTVHSYEQYF
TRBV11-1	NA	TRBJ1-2	CASSHLDRPYGYTF
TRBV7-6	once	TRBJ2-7	CASSLYAGSSSYEQYF
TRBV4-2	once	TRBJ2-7	CASSQGTGATYEQYF
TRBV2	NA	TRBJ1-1	CASKPRQGNTEAFF
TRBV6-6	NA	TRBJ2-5	CASSYPLATQYF
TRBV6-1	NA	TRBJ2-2	CASRGALGPREWFF